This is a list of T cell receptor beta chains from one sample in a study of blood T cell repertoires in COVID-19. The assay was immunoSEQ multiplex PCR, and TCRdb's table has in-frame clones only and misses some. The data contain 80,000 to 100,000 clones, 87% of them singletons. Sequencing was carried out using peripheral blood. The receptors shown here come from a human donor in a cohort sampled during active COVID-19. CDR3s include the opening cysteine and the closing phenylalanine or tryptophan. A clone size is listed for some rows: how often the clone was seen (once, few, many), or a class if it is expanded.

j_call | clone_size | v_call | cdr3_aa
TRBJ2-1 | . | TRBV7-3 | CASSRPQVVPPSTSYNEQFF
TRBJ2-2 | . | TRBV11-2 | CASRRGLAGGTGELFF
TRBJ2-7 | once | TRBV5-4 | CASSSGGAQKVYEQYF
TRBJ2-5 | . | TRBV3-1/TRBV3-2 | CASSQDMGRGETQYF
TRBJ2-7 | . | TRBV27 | CASSLRTALLIGKYEQYF
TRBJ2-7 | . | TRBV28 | CASSLWTGSSYEQYF
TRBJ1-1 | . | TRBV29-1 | CSADREAFF
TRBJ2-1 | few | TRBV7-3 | CASSFPGSGNEQFF
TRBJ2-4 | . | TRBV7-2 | CASSAPGGMNIQYF
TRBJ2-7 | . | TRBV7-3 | CASSSDSSEPQYF
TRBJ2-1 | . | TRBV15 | CATSRTSGSNYNEQFF
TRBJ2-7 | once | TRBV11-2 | CASSSDTRYEQYF
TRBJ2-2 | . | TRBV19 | CASSIRTGENTGELFF
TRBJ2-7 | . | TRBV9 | CASSVGLGVGDEQYF
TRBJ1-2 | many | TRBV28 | CASSLMTANNYGYTF
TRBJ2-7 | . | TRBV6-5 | CASSSGRGSYEQYF
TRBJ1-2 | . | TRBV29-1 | CSVGQRLNYGYTF
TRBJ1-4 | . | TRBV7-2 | CASSSGTAEKLFF
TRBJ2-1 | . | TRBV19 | CASSLAGGIGNEQFF
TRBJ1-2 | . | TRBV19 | CASSKGTGGYTF
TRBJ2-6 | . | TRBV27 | CASSAGRDRGLSGANVLTF
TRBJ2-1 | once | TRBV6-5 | CASSYRDREYNEQFF
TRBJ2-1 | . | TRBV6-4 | CASSSGTGVGNEQFF
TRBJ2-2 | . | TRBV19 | CDNRGKSGELFF
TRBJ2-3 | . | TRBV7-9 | CASSLGQRTDTQYF
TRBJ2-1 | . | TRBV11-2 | CASSQDRGSYNEQFF
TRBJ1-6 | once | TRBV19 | CASRDIRGNSPLHF
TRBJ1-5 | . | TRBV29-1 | CSVGGLNNQPQHF
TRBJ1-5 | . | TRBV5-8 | CASSPVGGVRQPQHF